Its frequency marks the clone carrying this T cell receptor beta chain as medium-sized. Its specificity is unknown. The data derive from a study of CD8 T cells in cerebrospinal fluid in Alzheimer's disease. Study at large: Clonal expansion of CSF T cells was measured with plate-based and droplet-based single-cell sequencing.

Germline assignment: CDR1 MNHEY and CDR2 SVGEGT. This CDR3 comprises 16 residues. Points from the study as a whole: In mild cognitive impairment or Alzheimer's disease, the biggest CSF clone made up more TCRs than in controls.

Confirmation of patient neurodegeneration relied on biomarkers such as neurofilament, amyloid-beta and tau. CSF cells were profiled by 10X single-cell V(D)J and 5' expression. Reprocessing the 10x single-cell sequencing reads, TCRdb reports a single entry for every CDR3 protein and omits DNA. The sample's table shows about 1,400 distinct CDR3 sequences. The specimen sequenced was cerebrospinal fluid. The chain couples TRBV6-2 or TRBV6-3 to TRBJ1-1; TCRdb's D call, TRBD1, is unchecked because there is no DNA. The sequence was obtained from a human donor with mild cognitive impairment. This chain's CDR3 is CASSYRGTGGRTEAFF.